The T cell receptor beta chain described here comes from a study of blood T cell repertoires in COVID-19. V lost 6 bases and J 0 bases, leaving 8 bases between the germline ends. The CDR3 consists of 14 residues. Germline V lookup: CDR1 SNHLY, CDR2 FYNNEI. TCRdb's table, derived via immunoSEQ multiplex PCR, lists solely in-frame clones and lacks some. The sample lists roughly 410,000 clones, more than 80% occurring once. The genes are TRBV2 and TRBJ2-2, with D hard to call. The TCR sequence derives from a man aged 35-49 years with acute or convalescent COVID-19. The specimen sequenced was peripheral blood. In nucleotides, the CDR3 is TGTGCCAGCAGAACATCTGCGAACACCGGGGAGCTGTTTTTT. It yields the protein CASRTSANTGELFF. Full variable domain (remainder filled in from reference TRBV2 and TRBJ2-2): EPEVTQTPSHQVTQMGQEVILRCVPISNHLYFYWYRQILGQKVEFLVSFYNNEISEKSEIFDDQFSVERPDGSNFTLKIRSTKLEDSAMYFCASRTSANTGELFFGEGSRLTVL.